The next 23 T cell receptor beta chains were all read from a single sample in a study of radiation and T cells in renal cell carcinoma. The sample's time point: blood 2 weeks post-SBRT. Treatment noted: 15 Gy SBRT to primary tumor, nephrectomy 4 weeks later. The repertoire was sequenced with immunoSEQ multiplex PCR; TCRdb's copy has only in-frame clones and lacks some. The sample carries some 130,000 clones, approximately 90% recorded once. The material was blood, obtained from a patient whose treatment included radiotherapy and nephrectomy. These receptors were obtained from a woman between 70 and 85 years old with renal cell carcinoma.

The chain carries TRBV5-1 and TRBJ2-3; unclear D gene. The CDR3 loop spans 13 amino acids. The germline V gene encodes CDR1 SGHRS and CDR2 YFSETQ. With 0 bases removed from V and 4 bases from J, the gap between germline ends came to 6 bases. The CDR3 is CASSLEGSDTQYF. The CDR3 nucleotides are TGCGCCAGCAGCTTGGAGGGTTCAGATACGCAGTATTTT.

The CDR3 region is CAWSVTRGWNEQFF. The CDR3, as DNA: TGTGCCTGGAGTGTAACCAGGGGGTGGAATGAGCAGTTCTTC. J is TRBJ2-1 and V is TRBV30; 7 nucleotides match TRBD1. V dropped 0 bases and J dropped 7; count of bases not matched to a gene: 6. The CDR3 extends over 14 amino acids. Germline CDR1 and CDR2: GTSNPN and SVGIG (reference sequence).

Comment on this clone: Given a much more abundant clone one base away, this may be a read error. The gene calls are TRBV7-9 and TRBJ1-2, with 7 bases matching TRBD1. The CDR3 loop spans 14 amino acids. Germline V CDR1 and CDR2: SEHNR, FQNEAQ (reference sequence). V lost 0 bases to trimming and J lost 3 bases; unmatched junction nucleotides: 1. The CDR3 DNA follows: TGTGCCAGCAGCTTAGCAGGGGGCGACTATGGCTACACCTTC. It translates to CASSLAGGDYGYTF.

This clone has a single count. The gene calls are TRBV5-4 and TRBJ2-4; D is possibly TRBD2 (5 bases). Germline CDR1 is SGHNT and CDR2 is YYREEE (reference sequence). CDR3 length: 16 amino acids. The V gene lost 4 bases and the J gene lost 8 bases, with 22 bases spanning the gap. CDR3 bases: TGTGCCAGCAGCCCTGGAACCGGGTCCCTCGGGGACATTCAGTACTTC. Translation gives CASSPGTGSLGDIQYF. Combining the CDR3 with reference TRBV5-4 and TRBJ2-4 gives the whole variable domain ETGVTQSPTHLIKTRGQQVTLRCSSQSGHNTVSWYQQALGQGPQFIFQYYREEENGRGNFPPRFSGLQFPNYSSELNVNALELDDSALYLCASSPGTGSLGDIQYFGAGTRLSVL.

V is TRBV19 and J is TRBJ2-7; D is ambiguous. The CDR3 contains 13 residues. Germline V gives CDR1 LNHDA, CDR2 SQIVND (reference sequence). The V end was cut by 2 bases, the J end by 2 bases, with 7 bases between. In nucleotides, the CDR3 is TGTGCCAGTAGTATAACACCCGCCTACGAGCAGTACTTC. Translated: CASSITPAYEQYF. Full variable domain (rest looked up from reference TRBV19 and TRBJ2-7): DGGITQSPKYLFRKEGQNVTLSCEQNLNHDAMYWYRQDPGQGLRLIYYSQIVNDFQKGDIAEGYSVSREKKESFPLTVTSAQKNPTAFYLCASSITPAYEQYFGPGTRLTVT.

This rearrangement joins TRBV27 to TRBJ1-5, with no clear D. The CDR3 loop spans 15 amino acids. Trimming removed 5 bases at V and 7 bases at J, with 18 bases between. In germline, CDR1 is MNHEY, CDR2 SMNVEV (reference sequence). As DNA, the CDR3 is TGTGCCAGCAGTCCCGCGGACCGCCCGAGCCAGCCCCAGCATTTT. Its protein product is CASSPADRPSQPQHF.

The chain employs TRBV6-5 and TRBJ1-2; 10 bases fit TRBD1. Trimming cost V 6 bases and J 6 bases; bases outside gene matches: 4. Germline assignment: CDR1 MNHEY and CDR2 SVGAGI. The CDR3 totals 13 residues. The CDR3 DNA follows: TGTGCCAGCAGGGGACAGGGGAAGCATGGCTACACCTTC. Its translation: CASRGQGKHGYTF.

The chain combines TRBV7-8 with TRBJ1-3; D ambiguous. Germline CDR1 is SGHVS and CDR2 is FQNEAQ. Trimming shortened V by 0 bases and J by 2 bases, and 8 bases separated the two germline ends. The CDR3 sequence is 15 residues long. DNA for the CDR3: TGTGCCAGCAGCTTAGCGCCGGCTGCTGGAAACACCATATATTTT. It yields the protein CASSLAPAAGNTIYF.

The genes are TRBV6-5 and TRBJ1-5; possibly TRBD1 for D (6 bases). Trimming took 7 bases from V and 1 from J, leaving 14 bases between them. Per the germline V gene, CDR1 is MNHEY and CDR2 is SVGAGI. The CDR3 runs to 15 residues. The CDR3 protein is CASTAGVGSNQPQHF. The CDR3, as DNA: TGTGCCAGCACAGCAGGGGTAGGAAGCAATCAGCCCCAGCATTTT.

The CDR3 region has the DNA TGTGCCAGCAGCCAGGTCAGGGTCCACAATGAGCAGTTCTTC. Amino acid sequence: CASSQVRVHNEQFF. The chain couples TRBV14 to TRBJ2-1, with D possibly being TRBD1 (5 bases). V lost 3 bases to trimming and J lost 5 bases, with 11 bases between them. The CDR3 runs 14 residues. From germline, CDR1 is SGHDN and CDR2 FVKESK. Variable domain in full (rest from reference TRBV14 and TRBJ2-1): EAGVTQFPSHSVIEKGQTVTLRCDPISGHDNLYWYRRVMGKEIKFLLHFVKESKQDESGMPNNRFLAERTGGTYSTLKVQPAELEDSGVYFCASSQVRVHNEQFFGPGTRLTVL.

This rearrangement joins TRBV5-5 to TRBJ1-2; possible D gene TRBD1, 5 bases. Per the germline V gene, CDR1 is SGHKS and CDR2 is YYEKEE (reference sequence). CDR3 length: 13 residues. Trimming stripped 0 bases from V and 8 bases from J, with 11 bases between. This CDR3 reads CASSLEGHGGYTF. Written as DNA, the CDR3 is TGTGCCAGCAGCTTGGAGGGGCATGGAGGCTACACCTTC.

The chain is built from TRBV5-1 and TRBJ2-3; no clear D. Between the trimmed V and J ends, which lost 4 bases and 0 bases, there was a span of 6 bases. Looked up from germline, CDR1 is SGHRS and CDR2 is YFSETQ. This CDR3 has 13 residues. CDR3 DNA: TGCGCCAGCAGCCCGACTAGCACAGATACGCAGTATTTT. Translated, it gives CASSPTSTDTQYF.

The rearrangement uses TRBV6-5 and TRBJ1-2; D not certain. V dropped 9 bases and J dropped 4 bases, with 18 bases sitting between them. CDR1 and CDR2 from the germline V gene are MNHEY and SVGAGI. This CDR3 is built from 14 residues. CDR3 amino acids: CASSRPDSLYGYTF. The CDR3 nucleotides are TGTGCCAGTTCCCGTCCAGATAGTCTCTATGGCTACACCTTC.

The chain has TRBV5-6 and TRBJ1-4; D is undetermined. Germline values: CDR1 SGHDT, CDR2 YYEEEE. The CDR3 contains 15 residues. V dropped 0 bases and J dropped 8 bases, with 14 bases sitting between them. CDR3 DNA sequence: TGTGCCAGCAGCTTGGTAAATAGGGTAAACGAAAAACTGTTTTTT. Translation: CASSLVNRVNEKLFF.

The genes are TRBV7-9 and TRBJ2-7; 7 nucleotides align to TRBD1. V lost 1 base to trimming and J lost 7 bases; unmatched junction nucleotides: 1. Germline assignment: CDR1 SEHNR and CDR2 FQNEAQ (reference sequence). The CDR3 runs 12 residues. The CDR3 coding sequence is TGTGCCAGCAGCTTAGGGGGACAGGAGCAGTACTTC. Protein product: CASSLGGQEQYF.

This rearrangement joins TRBV11-2 to TRBJ2-2; 13 bases are a match to TRBD2. Germline V gene data show CDR1 as SGHAT and CDR2 as FQNNGV. Unmatched junction bases numbered 7, after V lost 6 bases and J lost 0 bases. The CDR3 runs to 18 residues. This CDR3 reads CASRRTSGGPSNTGELFF. In nucleotides, the CDR3 is TGTGCCAGCAGGCGGACTAGCGGGGGCCCGTCGAACACCGGGGAGCTGTTTTTT.

This clone was recorded a few times. The chain uses TRBV7-6 and TRBJ2-5; no reliable D call. Germline CDR1 and CDR2: SGHVS and FNYEAQ. The CDR3 has 15 amino acids. The germline V and J ends were trimmed by 5 bases and 5 bases, with 18 bases remaining between them. CDR3 loop: CASSRRGSFEETQYF. In DNA form, the CDR3 reads TGTGCCAGCAGCCGACGTGGGTCATTCGAGGAGACCCAGTACTTC.

The V call is TRBV15, the J call TRBJ2-3, with D possibly matching TRBD2 (6 bases). V lost 2 bases and J lost 3, with 15 bases in between. The CDR3 extends over 16 amino acids. Germline V gene sequence: CDR1 LNHNV, CDR2 YYDKDF (reference sequence). The CDR3 region has the DNA TGTGCCACCAGCAGAAGAACCCGGGGGAATACAGATACGCAGTATTTT. Amino acids: CATSRRTRGNTDTQYF. The whole variable domain, remainder taken from reference TRBV15 and TRBJ2-3, is DAMVIQNPRYQVTQFGKPVTLSCSQTLNHNVMYWYQQKSSQAPKLLFHYYDKDFNNEADTPDNFQSRRPNTSFCFLDIRSPGLGDTAMYLCATSRRTRGNTDTQYFGPGTRLTVL.

The rearrangement links TRBV23-1 to TRBJ1-3; the D gene is possibly TRBD1 (6 bases). TRBV23-1 counts as an open reading frame of uncertain function. The CDR3 totals 19 residues. V lost 4 bases and J lost 0, with 22 bases in between. DNA of the CDR3: TGCGCCAGCAGTCCATATTTAGAGACAGGTTCCTACTCTGGAAACACCATATATTTT. Translated: CASSPYLETGSYSGNTIYF.

The gene calls are TRBV6-5 and TRBJ1-1; TRBD1 matches 7 bases. The CDR3 totals 14 residues. Losses at the gene ends were 9 bases for V and 2 bases for J; bases not matched to a gene: 9. The germline V gene encodes CDR1 MNHEY and CDR2 SVGAGI. The CDR3 is CASTGTVRNTEAFF. The CDR3 nucleotides read TGTGCCAGTACCGGGACAGTTCGTAACACTGAAGCTTTCTTT.

The J gene is TRBJ2-1, the V gene TRBV19; 7 positions agree with TRBD2. Losses at the gene ends were 1 base for V and 5 bases for J; bases not matched to a gene: 5. CDR3 length: 15 amino acids. Germline values: CDR1 LNHDA, CDR2 SQIVND (reference sequence). The CDR3 here is CASSIGGGGNNEQFF. In DNA form, the CDR3 reads TGTGCCAGTAGTATAGGTGGCGGGGGTAACAATGAGCAGTTCTTC.

V usage is TRBV7-9 and J usage is TRBJ2-5; 13 nucleotides match TRBD2. The CDR3 is 16 amino acids. J lost 1 base, V lost 3 bases, and 2 bases had no gene match. Germline V CDR1 and CDR2: SEHNR, FQNEAQ (reference sequence). CDR3 protein: CASSFTSGGGQETQYF. CDR3 nucleotides: TGTGCCAGCAGCTTTACTAGCGGGGGGGGCCAAGAGACCCAGTACTTC.

The chain is built from TRBV7-2 and TRBJ2-1; D is possibly TRBD1 (7 bases). V lost 5 bases, J lost 7 bases, and 15 bases lay in between. The CDR3 totals 14 residues. The V gene's germline CDR1 is SGHTA and CDR2 FQGNSA. Here the CDR3 reads CASSQGGQVNEQFF. In nucleotides, the CDR3 is TGTGCCAGCAGCCAGGGGGGCCAGGTAAATGAGCAGTTCTTC.